A selection of T cell receptor beta chains follows, all from one sample in a study of T cell responses to AZD1222 COVID-19 vaccine. Measured with immunoSEQ multiplex PCR; TCRdb has only the in-frame clones, and not every one. In the table there are around 130,000 clones, 89% of which are singletons. The input for sequencing was peripheral blood, taken on day 0 of AZD1222 vaccination. These receptors originate from an adult in good health. CDR3s include the opening cysteine and the closing phenylalanine or tryptophan. Each record gives: V gene, J gene, clone size, D gene, CDR3 DNA, CDR3 protein. The D gene is left open where the match is weak. Rows give clone size only sometimes, using once, few, many, or a class for an expanded clone.

TRBV19	TRBJ1-4	-	TRBD1	TGTGCCAGTAAAGGGACAGGGAATGAAAAACTGTTTTTT	CASKGTGNEKLFF
TRBV11-2	TRBJ1-2	-	TRBD1	TGTGCCAGCAGCACCCCAAGGACAGGGGGCGGCTACACCTTC	CASSTPRTGGGYTF
TRBV5-1	TRBJ2-7	-	TRBD1	TGCGCCAGCAGCTCGACAGGGTCCTCCTACGAGCAGTACTTC	CASSSTGSSYEQYF
TRBV11-2	TRBJ1-2	-	-	TGTGCCAGCAGCTTGGGGTCCAGGACCCAGGGTGGCTACACCTTC	CASSLGSRTQGGYTF
TRBV6-5	TRBJ2-1	-	TRBD2	TGTGCCAGCAGCCGGACTAGCGGGGGCCACAATGAGCAGTTCTTC	CASSRTSGGHNEQFF
TRBV7-9	TRBJ2-7	-	-	TGTGCCAGCAGCTTAGCAGGGGCCCCCAACTTC	CASSLAGAPNF
TRBV29-1	TRBJ1-2	once	-	TGCAGCGTTGAAATTGGGCCTAGCAGGGAGAATGGCTATGGCTACACCTTC	CSVEIGPSRENGYGYTF
TRBV7-2	TRBJ1-4	once	-	TGTGCCAGCAGCTTAGTTTCGCGTCAGTACCGTGAAAAACTGTTTTTT	CASSLVSRQYREKLFF
TRBV7-9	TRBJ1-4	-	-	TGTGCCAGCAGCCCTCCACCAGGGGCAACTAATGAAAAACTGTTTTTT	CASSPPPGATNEKLFF
TRBV7-4	TRBJ2-3	-	TRBD2	TGTGCCAGCAGCTCCACCGGGACTAGCGTTCCTTGGGGAGATACGCAGTATTTT	CASSSTGTSVPWGDTQYF
TRBV27	TRBJ2-1	-	-	TGTGCCAGCAGCGTCCCAGTGTATCGCTACGGGAACTCCTACAATGAGCAGTTCTTC	CASSVPVYRYGNSYNEQFF
TRBV19	TRBJ1-2	-	-	TGTGCCAGTGGTTCTCGGGCAGCCTCAGATGGCTACACCTTC	CASGSRAASDGYTF
TRBV19	TRBJ1-6	-	TRBD1	TGTGCCAGTAGTCCAGGACAGGTGAATAATTCACCCCTCCACTTT	CASSPGQVNNSPLHF
TRBV6-6	TRBJ2-7	-	-	TGTGCCAGCAGCCAGGGGGGGCGGGAGTACGAGCAGTACTTC	CASSQGGREYEQYF
TRBV30	TRBJ1-2	-	-	TGTGCCTGGAGTCTGTTGGGGAGGAGTGGCTACACCTTC	CAWSLLGRSGYTF
TRBV3-1/TRBV3-2	TRBJ2-1	-	-	TGTGCCAGCAGCCAAGCATTCCGCTTAGGGAATGAGCAGTTCTTC	CASSQAFRLGNEQFF
TRBV29-1	TRBJ1-1	-	-	TGCAGCGTTGACGGCGGGGAACTGACCGACACTGAAGCTTTCTTT	CSVDGGELTDTEAFF
TRBV29-1	TRBJ2-2	-	-	TGCAGCGTTGGGTTGAACACCGGGGAGCTGTTTTTT	CSVGLNTGELFF
TRBV2	TRBJ1-5	-	-	TGTGCCAGCAGCTTGGGGGTGACAAGAGGTCTTCAGCCCCAGCATTTT	CASSLGVTRGLQPQHF
TRBV30	TRBJ2-1	-	-	TGTGCCTGGAGTGAGGTTGGGCTCTATGAGCAGTTCTTC	CAWSEVGLYEQFF
TRBV29-1	TRBJ1-1	-	-	TGCGCTTCCAGGGGCCCTTTGAACACTGAAGCTTTCTTT	CASRGPLNTEAFF
TRBV10-2	TRBJ2-3	-	-	TGCGCCAGCAGAAGGGGAGCGAGCACAGATACGCAGTATTTT	CASRRGASTDTQYF
TRBV14	TRBJ2-5	-	TRBD2	TGTGCCAGCAGCCAAGGCCCGGGACTAGCCCAAGAGACCCAGTACTTC	CASSQGPGLAQETQYF
TRBV4-1	TRBJ2-2	-	-	TGCGCCAGCAGCCTGTTTGGGGGGTCCACGGCCGGGGAGCTGTTTTTT	CASSLFGGSTAGELFF
TRBV27	TRBJ1-6	-	-	TGTGCCAGCAGTTTTAGACAGAATTCACCCCTCCACTTT	CASSFRQNSPLHF
TRBV19	TRBJ1-2	-	-	TGTGCCAGTAGCCCGAGGGGAGTAGGCTACACCTTC	CASSPRGVGYTF